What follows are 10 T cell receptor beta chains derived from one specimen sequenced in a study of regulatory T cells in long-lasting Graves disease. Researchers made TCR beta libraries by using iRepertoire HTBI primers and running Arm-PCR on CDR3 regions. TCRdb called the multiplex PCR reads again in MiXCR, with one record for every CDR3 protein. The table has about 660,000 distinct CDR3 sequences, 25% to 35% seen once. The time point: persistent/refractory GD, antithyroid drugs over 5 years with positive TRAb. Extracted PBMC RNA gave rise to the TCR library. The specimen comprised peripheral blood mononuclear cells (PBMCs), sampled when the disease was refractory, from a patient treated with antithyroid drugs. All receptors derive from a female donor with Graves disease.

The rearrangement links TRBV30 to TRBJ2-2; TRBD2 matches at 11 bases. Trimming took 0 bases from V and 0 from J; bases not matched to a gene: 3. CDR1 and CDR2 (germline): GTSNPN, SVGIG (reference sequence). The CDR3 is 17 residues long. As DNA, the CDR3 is TGTGCCTGGAGTGTGGGACTAGCGGTCCCGAACACCGGGGAGCTGTTTTTT. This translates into CAWSVGLAVPNTGELFF.

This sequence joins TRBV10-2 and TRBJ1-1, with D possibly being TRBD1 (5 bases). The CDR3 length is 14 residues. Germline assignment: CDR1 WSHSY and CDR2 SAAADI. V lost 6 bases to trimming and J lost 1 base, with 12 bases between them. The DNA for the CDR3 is TGCGCCAGCAGGGAGACAGAGAAGAACACTGAAGCTTTCTTT. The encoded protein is CASRETEKNTEAFF.

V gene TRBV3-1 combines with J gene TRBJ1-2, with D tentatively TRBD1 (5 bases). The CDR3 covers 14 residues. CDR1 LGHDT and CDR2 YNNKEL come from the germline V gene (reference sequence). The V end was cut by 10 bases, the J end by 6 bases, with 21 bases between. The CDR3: CAILLRDLRDGYTF. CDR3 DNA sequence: TGTGCCATTCTGCTCAGGGATCTTAGGGATGGCTACACCTTC. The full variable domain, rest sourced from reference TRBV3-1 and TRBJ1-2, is DTAVSQTPKYLVTQMGNDKSIKCEQNLGHDTMYWYKQDSKKFLKIMFSYNNKELIINETVPNRFSPKSPDKAHLNLHINSLELGDSAVYFCAILLRDLRDGYTFGSGTRLTVV.

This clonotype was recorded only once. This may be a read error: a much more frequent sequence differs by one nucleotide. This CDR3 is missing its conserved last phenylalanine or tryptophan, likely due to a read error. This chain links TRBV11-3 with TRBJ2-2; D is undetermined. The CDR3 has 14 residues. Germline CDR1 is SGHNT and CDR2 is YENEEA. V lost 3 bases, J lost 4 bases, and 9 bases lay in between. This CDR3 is CASSFGRSTGELFS. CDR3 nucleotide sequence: TGTGCCAGCAGCTTTGGCAGGAGCACCGGGGAGCTGTTTTCT.

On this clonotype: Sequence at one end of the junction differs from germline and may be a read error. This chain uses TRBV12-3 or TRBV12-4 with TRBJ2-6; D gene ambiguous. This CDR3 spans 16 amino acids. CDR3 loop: CAGRWARPSGANVLTF. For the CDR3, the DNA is TGTGCCGGCAGGTGGGCCAGGCCCTCTGGGGCCAACGTCCTGACTTTC.

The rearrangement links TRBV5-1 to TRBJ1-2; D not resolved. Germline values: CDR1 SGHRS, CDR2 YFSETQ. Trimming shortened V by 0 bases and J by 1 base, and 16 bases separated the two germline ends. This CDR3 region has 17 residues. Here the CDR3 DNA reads TGCGCCAGCAGCTTGGCCAGGCGGCAGAGCCTTAACTATGGCTACACCTTC. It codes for CASSLARRQSLNYGYTF.

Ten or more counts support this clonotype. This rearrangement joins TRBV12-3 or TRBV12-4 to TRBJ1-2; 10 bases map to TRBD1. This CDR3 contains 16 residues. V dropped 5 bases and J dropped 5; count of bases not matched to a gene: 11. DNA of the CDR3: TGTGCCAGCAGTGGGGACAGGGGAAGGGTGCTATATGGCTACACCTTC. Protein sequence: CASSGDRGRVLYGYTF.

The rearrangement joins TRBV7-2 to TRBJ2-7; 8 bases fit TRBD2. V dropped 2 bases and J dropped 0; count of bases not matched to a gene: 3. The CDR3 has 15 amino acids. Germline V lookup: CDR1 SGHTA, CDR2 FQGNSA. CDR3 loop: CASSLTGGTSYEQYF. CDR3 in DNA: TGTGCCAGCAGCTTAACGGGAGGGACCTCCTACGAGCAGTACTTC. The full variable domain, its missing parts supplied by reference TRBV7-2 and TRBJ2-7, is GAGVSQSPSNKVTEKGKDVELRCDPISGHTALYWYRQSLGQGLEFLIYFQGNSAPDKSGLPSDRFSAERTGGSVSTLTIQRTQQEDSAVYLCASSLTGGTSYEQYFGPGTRLTVT.

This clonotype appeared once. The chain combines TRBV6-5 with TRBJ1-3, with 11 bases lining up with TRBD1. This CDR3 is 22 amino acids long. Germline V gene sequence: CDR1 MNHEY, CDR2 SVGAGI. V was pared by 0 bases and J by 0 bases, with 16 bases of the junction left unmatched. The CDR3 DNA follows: TGTGCCAGCAGTTACTCGAGCGGAGCCGGACAGGGGGCATACGACTCTGGAAACACCATATATTTT. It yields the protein CASSYSSGAGQGAYDSGNTIYF.

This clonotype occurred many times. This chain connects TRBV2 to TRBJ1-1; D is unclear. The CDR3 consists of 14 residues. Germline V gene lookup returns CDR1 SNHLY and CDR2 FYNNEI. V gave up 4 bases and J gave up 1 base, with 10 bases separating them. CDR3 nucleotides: TGTGCCAGCAGTGTCTTCAGAGGGAACACTGAAGCTTTCTTT. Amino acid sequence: CASSVFRGNTEAFF.